This T cell receptor (beta chain) was identified during a study of response to subunit inactivated influenza vaccine. TCRdb ran MiXCR on the RT-PCR reads and lists one entry per CDR3 protein. The sample yields around 600,000 distinct CDR3 sequences, around 10% seen once. The CDR3 spans 14 residues. Trimming took 6 bases from V and 2 from J, leaving 10 bases between them. The V gene's germline CDR1 is MRHNA and CDR2 SNTAGT. These same records also appear under a second study, on T cells expressing NK-cell markers. That study adds: UMIs accompanied the 5'RACE template switching by which TCR beta cDNA was made. One of the eight sequenced donors was seronegative, whereas the other seven were HCMV-seropositive. There were a few donors in whom these clonotypes also led the CD3+CD56-NKG2C+ fraction.

This receptor was identified in a man between 45 and 60 years old who received an inactivated influenza vaccine. Sequenced material: PBMCs from blood, taken on the day of vaccination. The chain couples TRBV6-4 to TRBJ2-2; possibly TRBD2 for D (5 bases). The CDR3 loop is CASRGEGNTGELFF. The CDR3 DNA sequence: TGTGCCAGCAGAGGCGAGGGAAACACCGGGGAGCTGTTTTTT.